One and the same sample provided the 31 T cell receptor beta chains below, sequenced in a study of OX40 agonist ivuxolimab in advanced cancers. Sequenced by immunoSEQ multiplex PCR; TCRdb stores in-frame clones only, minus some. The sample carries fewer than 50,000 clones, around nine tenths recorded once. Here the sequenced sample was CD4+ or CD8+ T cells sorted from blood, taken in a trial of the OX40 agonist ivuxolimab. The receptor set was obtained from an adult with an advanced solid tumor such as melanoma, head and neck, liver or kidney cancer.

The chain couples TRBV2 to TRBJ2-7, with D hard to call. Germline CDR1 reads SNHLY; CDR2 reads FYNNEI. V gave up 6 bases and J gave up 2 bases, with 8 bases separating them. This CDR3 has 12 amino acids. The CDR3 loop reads CASRTRTYEQYF. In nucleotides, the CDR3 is TGTGCCAGCAGGACCAGGACCTACGAGCAGTACTTC. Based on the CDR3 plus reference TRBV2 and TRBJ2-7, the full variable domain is EPEVTQTPSHQVTQMGQEVILRCVPISNHLYFYWYRQILGQKVEFLVSFYNNEISEKSEIFDDQFSVERPDGSNFTLKIRSTKLEDSAMYFCASRTRTYEQYFGPGTRLTVT.

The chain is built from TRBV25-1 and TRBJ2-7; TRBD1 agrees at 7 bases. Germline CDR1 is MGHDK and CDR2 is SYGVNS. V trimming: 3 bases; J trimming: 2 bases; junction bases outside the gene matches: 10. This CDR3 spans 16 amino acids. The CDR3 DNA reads TGTGCCAGCAGTGAGGTTGGGGGACAGCATCCCTACGAGCAGTACTTC. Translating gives CASSEVGGQHPYEQYF.

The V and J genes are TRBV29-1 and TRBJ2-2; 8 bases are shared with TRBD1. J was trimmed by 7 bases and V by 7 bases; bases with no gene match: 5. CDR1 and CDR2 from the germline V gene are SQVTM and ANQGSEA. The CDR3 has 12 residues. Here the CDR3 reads CSAYRGSGELFF. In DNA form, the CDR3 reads TGCAGCGCCTACAGGGGGAGCGGGGAGCTGTTTTTT.

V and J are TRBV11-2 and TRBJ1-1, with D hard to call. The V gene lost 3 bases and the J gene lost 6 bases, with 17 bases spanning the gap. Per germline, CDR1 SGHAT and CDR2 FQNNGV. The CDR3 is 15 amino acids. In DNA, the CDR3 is TGTGCCAGCAGCTTGCCGGGTGGTGGGCGCGCTGAAGCTTTCTTT. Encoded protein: CASSLPGGGRAEAFF.

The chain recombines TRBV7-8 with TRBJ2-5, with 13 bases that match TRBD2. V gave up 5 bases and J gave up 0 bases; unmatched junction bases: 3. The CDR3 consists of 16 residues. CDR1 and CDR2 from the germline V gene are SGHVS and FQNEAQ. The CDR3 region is CASSILAGGYQETQYF. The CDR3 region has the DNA TGTGCCAGCAGCATACTAGCGGGAGGGTACCAAGAGACCCAGTACTTC. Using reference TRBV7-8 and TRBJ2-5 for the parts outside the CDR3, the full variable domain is GAGVSQSPRYKVAKRGQDVALRCDPISGHVSLFWYQQALGQGPEFLTYFQNEAQLDKSGLPSDRFFAERPEGSVSTLKIQRTQQEDSAVYLCASSILAGGYQETQYFGPGTRLLVL.

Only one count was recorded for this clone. DNA for the CDR3: TGCGCCAGCAGCTTGTGGAGGGCGGGGACCTACGAGCAGTACTTC. Translating gives CASSLWRAGTYEQYF. The V and J genes are TRBV5-1 and TRBJ2-7, with D possibly matching TRBD2 (6 bases). V was shortened by 1 base and J by 2 bases, with 13 bases between the two germline ends. This CDR3 is built from 15 residues. Germline CDR1 and CDR2: SGHRS and YFSETQ.

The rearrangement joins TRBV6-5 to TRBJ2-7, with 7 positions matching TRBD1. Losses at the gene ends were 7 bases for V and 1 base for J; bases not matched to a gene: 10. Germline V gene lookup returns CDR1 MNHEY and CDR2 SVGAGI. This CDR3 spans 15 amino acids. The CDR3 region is CASTLTGSLSYEQYF. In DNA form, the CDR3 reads TGTGCCAGCACCTTGACAGGGAGCTTATCCTACGAGCAGTACTTC.

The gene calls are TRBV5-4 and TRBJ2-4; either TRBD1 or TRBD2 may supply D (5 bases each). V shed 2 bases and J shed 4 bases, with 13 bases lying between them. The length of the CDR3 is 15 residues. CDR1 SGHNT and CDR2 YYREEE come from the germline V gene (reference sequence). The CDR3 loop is CASSFNGDGKNIQYF. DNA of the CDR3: TGTGCCAGCAGCTTTAACGGGGACGGGAAAAACATTCAGTACTTC.

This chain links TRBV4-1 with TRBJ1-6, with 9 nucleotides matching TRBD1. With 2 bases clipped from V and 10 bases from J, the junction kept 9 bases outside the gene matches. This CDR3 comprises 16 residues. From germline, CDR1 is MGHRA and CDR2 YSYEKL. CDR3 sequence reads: CASSQLLGQGESPLHF. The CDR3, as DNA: TGCGCCAGCAGCCAACTACTGGGACAGGGAGAATCACCCCTCCACTTT.

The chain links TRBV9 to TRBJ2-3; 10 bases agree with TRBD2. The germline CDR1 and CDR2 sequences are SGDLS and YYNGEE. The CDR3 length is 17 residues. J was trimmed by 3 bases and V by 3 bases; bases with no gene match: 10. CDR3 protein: CASSAKPPSGSTDTQYF. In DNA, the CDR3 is TGTGCCAGCAGCGCCAAACCCCCTAGCGGGAGTACAGATACGCAGTATTTT.

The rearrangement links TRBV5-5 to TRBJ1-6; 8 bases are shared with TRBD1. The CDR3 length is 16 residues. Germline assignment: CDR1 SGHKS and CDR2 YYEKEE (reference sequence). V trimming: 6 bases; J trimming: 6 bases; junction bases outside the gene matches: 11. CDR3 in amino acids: CASTWRTGNTNSPLHF. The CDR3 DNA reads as TGTGCCAGCACCTGGAGGACAGGGAATACTAATTCACCCCTCCACTTT.

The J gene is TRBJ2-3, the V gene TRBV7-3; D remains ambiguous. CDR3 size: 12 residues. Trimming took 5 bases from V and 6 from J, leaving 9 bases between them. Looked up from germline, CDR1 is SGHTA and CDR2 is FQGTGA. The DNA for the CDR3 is TGTGCCAGCAGCGGATTCAAGGATACGCAGTATTTT. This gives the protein CASSGFKDTQYF.

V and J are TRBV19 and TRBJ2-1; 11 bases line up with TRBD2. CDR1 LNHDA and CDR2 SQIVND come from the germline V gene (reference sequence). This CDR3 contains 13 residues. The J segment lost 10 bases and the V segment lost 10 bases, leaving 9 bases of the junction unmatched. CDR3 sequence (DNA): TGTGCCACTACTAGCGGGAGAGTGAGGGAGCAGTTCTTC. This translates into CATTSGRVREQFF. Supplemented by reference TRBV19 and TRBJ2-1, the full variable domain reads DGGITQSPKYLFRKEGQNVTLSCEQNLNHDAMYWYRQDPGQGLRLIYYSQIVNDFQKGDIAEGYSVSREKKESFPLTVTSAQKNPTAFYLCATTSGRVREQFFGPGTRLTVL.

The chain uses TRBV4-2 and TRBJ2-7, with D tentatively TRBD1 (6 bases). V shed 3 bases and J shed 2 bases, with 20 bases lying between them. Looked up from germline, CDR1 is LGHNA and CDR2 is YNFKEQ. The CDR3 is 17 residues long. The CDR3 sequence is CASSHLAPRTETYEQYF. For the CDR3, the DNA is TGTGCCAGCAGCCACCTAGCCCCCCGGACAGAGACCTACGAGCAGTACTTC.

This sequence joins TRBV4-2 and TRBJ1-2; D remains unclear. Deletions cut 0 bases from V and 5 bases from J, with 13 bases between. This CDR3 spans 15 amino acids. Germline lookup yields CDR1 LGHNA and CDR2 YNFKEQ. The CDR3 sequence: CASSQDNAGGYGYTF. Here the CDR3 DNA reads TGTGCCAGCAGCCAAGATAACGCCGGAGGATATGGCTACACCTTC.

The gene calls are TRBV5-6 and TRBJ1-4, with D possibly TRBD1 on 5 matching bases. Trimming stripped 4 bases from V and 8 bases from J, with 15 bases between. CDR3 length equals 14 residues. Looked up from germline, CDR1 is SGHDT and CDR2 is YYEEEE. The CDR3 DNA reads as TGTGCCAGCAGCCCGTCGGGACTTACCGAAAAACTGTTTTTT. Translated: CASSPSGLTEKLFF. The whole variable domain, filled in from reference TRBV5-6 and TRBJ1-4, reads DAGVTQSPTHLIKTRGQQVTLRCSPKSGHDTVSWYQQALGQGPQFIFQYYEEEERQRGNFPDRFSGHQFPNYSSELNVNALLLGDSALYLCASSPSGLTEKLFFGSGTQLSVL.

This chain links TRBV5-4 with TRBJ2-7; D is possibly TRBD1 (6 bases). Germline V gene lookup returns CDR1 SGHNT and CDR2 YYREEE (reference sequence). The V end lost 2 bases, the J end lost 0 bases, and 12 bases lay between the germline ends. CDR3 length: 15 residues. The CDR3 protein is CASSFPTGHSYEQYF. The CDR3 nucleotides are TGTGCCAGCAGCTTCCCGACAGGTCACTCCTACGAGCAGTACTTC.

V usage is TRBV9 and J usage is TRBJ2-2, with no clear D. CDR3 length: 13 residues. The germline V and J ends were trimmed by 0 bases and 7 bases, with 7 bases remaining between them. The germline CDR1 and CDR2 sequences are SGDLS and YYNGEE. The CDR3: CASSVVGVGELFF. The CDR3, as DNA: TGTGCCAGCAGCGTAGTAGGAGTCGGGGAGCTGTTTTTT.

CDR3 amino acids: CASSSGQAPNTGELFF. CDR3 coding DNA: TGTGCCAGCAGCTCGGGACAGGCACCGAACACCGGGGAGCTGTTTTTT. The V and J genes are TRBV7-9 and TRBJ2-2; 8 nucleotides agree with TRBD1. Germline CDR1 reads SEHNR; CDR2 reads FQNEAQ (reference sequence). This CDR3 has 16 amino acids. Trimming took 4 bases from V and 0 from J; bases not matched to a gene: 4. Together with reference TRBV7-9 and TRBJ2-2, the CDR3 gives the full variable domain: DTGVSQNPRHKITKRGQNVTFRCDPISEHNRLYWYRQTLGQGPEFLTYFQNEAQLEKSRLLSDRFSAERPKGSFSTLEIQRTEQGDSAMYLCASSSGQAPNTGELFFGEGSRLTVL.

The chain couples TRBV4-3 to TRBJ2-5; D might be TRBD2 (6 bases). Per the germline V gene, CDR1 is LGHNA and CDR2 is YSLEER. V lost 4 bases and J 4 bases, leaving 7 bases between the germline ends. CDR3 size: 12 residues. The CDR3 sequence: CASSRGGETQYF. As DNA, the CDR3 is TGCGCCAGCAGCCGGGGAGGAGAGACCCAGTACTTC.

CDR3 DNA sequence: TGTGCCAGCAGTTATAGGGTAGCTGAAAGCCAAGAGACCCAGTACTTC. It translates to CASSYRVAESQETQYF. The chain has TRBV6-6 and TRBJ2-5; no clear D gene. The CDR3 is 16 residues long. CDR1 is MNHNY and CDR2 is SVGAGI in the germline V gene (reference sequence). V lost 3 bases, J lost 1 base, and 15 bases lay in between.

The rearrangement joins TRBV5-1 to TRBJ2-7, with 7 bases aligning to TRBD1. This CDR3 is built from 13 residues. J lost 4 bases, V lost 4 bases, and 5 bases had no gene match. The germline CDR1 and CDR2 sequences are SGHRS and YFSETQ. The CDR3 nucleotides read TGCGCCAGCAGCCTGGGACAGCAATACGAGCAGTACTTC. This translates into CASSLGQQYEQYF.

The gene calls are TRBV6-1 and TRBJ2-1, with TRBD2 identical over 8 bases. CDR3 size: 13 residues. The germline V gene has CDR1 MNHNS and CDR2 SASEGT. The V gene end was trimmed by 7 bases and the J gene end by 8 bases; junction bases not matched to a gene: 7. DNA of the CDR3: TGTGCCAGCACATGGGCGGGGGGCTATGAGCAGTTCTTC. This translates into CASTWAGGYEQFF.

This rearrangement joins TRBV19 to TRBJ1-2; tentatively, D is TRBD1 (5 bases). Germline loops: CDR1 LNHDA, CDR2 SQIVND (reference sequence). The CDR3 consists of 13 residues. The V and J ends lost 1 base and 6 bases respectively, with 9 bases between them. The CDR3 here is CASSIAGQNGYTF. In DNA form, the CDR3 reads TGTGCCAGTAGTATAGCGGGGCAGAATGGCTACACCTTC.

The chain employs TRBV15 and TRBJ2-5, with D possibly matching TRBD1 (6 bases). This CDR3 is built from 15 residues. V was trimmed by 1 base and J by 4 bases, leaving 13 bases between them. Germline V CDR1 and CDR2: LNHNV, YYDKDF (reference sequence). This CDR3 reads CATSRVPTGIETQYF. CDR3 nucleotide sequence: TGTGCCACCAGCAGAGTCCCGACAGGAATAGAGACCCAGTACTTC.

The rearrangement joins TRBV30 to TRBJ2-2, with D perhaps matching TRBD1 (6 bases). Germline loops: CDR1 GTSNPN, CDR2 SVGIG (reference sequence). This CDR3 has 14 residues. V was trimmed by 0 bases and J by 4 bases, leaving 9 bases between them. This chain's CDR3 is CAWSVIGGTGELFF. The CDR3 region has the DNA TGTGCCTGGAGTGTGATAGGGGGCACCGGGGAGCTGTTTTTT.

The CDR3 here is CASSFSGSPYEQYF. For the CDR3, the DNA is TGTGCCAGCAGCTTCTCTGGTTCCCCCTACGAGCAGTACTTC. The genes are TRBV5-4 and TRBJ2-7; no reliable D call. Per the germline V gene, CDR1 is SGHNT and CDR2 is YYREEE (reference sequence). Trimming left V 2 bases short and J 2 bases short, with 11 bases between. The CDR3 runs 14 residues.

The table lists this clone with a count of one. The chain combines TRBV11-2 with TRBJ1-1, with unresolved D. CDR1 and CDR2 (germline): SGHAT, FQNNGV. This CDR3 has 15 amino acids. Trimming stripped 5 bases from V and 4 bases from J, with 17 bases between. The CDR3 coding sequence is TGTGCCAGCAGCCCCCACAAGGGCGGAGGCACTGAAGCTTTCTTT. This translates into CASSPHKGGGTEAFF.

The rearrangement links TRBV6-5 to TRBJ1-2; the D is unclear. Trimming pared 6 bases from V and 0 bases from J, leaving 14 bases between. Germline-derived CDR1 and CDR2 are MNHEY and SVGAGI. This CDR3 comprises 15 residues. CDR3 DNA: TGTGCCAGCAGCCCCTCAGCTAGTTCTAACTATGGCTACACCTTC. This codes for CASSPSASSNYGYTF.

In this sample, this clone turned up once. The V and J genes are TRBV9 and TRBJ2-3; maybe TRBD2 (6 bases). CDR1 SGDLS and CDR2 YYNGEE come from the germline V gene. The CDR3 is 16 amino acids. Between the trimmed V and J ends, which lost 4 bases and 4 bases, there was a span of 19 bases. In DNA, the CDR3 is TGTGCCAGCAGCTCACCCCGGGTTACGGGGGCAGATACGCAGTATTTT. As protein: CASSSPRVTGADTQYF.

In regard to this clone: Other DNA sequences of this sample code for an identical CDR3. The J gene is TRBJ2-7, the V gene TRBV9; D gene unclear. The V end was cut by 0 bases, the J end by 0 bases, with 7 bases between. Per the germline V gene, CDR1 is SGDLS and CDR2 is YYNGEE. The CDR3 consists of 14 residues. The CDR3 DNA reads TGTGCCAGCAGCGTAGTTGGAAGCTCCTACGAGCAGTACTTC. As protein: CASSVVGSSYEQYF.